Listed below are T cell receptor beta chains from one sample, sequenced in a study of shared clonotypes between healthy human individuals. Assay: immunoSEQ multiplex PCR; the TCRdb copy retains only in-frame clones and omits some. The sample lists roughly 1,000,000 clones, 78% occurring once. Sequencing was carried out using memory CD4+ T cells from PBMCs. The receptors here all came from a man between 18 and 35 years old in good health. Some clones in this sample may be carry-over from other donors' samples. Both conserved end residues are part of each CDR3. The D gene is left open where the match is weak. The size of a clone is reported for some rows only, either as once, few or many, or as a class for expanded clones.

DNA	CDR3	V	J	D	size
TGTGCCAGCAGCTTAGCGTACACTAGCGGCTCCTACGAGCAGTACTTC	CASSLAYTSGSYEQYF	TRBV7-9	TRBJ2-7	TRBD2	-
TGTGCCAGCAGCCGGACAATACAGGGTACAGATACGCAGTATTTT	CASSRTIQGTDTQYF	TRBV4-2	TRBJ2-3	-	-
TGTGCCATCAGTGGGACAGCACAAGAGACCCAGTACTTC	CAISGTAQETQYF	TRBV10-3	TRBJ2-5	-	-
TGTGCCAGCAGTTTCCAGGGTTGGGACGAGCAGTACTTC	CASSFQGWDEQYF	TRBV28	TRBJ2-7	-	-
TGTGCCAGCAGTTGGCCATCGGGACAGGGGAGTGGCGAGACCCAGTACTTC	CASSWPSGQGSGETQYF	TRBV28	TRBJ2-5	TRBD1	-
TGCGCCAGCAGCCATCCTACGGTAGTGGGATCGAGAAACACCATATATTTT	CASSHPTVVGSRNTIYF	TRBV4-1	TRBJ1-3	-	-
TGTGCCAGCAGCCGGGGCCCTGAGCAGTTCTTC	CASSRGPEQFF	TRBV28	TRBJ2-1	-	-
TGCGCCAGCGGCAAGGGGGGAAGCTACGAGCAGTACTTC	CASGKGGSYEQYF	TRBV5-1	TRBJ2-7	-	-
TGTGCCAGCAGTTCACAACCAGGTCGAGAGCAGTTCTTC	CASSSQPGREQFF	TRBV27	TRBJ2-1	-	-
TGTGCCAGCTCATCCCCGGGACGGTGGGGGCATGAGCAGTTCTTC	CASSSPGRWGHEQFF	TRBV18	TRBJ2-1	-	-
TGCGCCAGCAGTGCAGGTCAGTCGGGCACAGATACGCAGTATTTT	CASSAGQSGTDTQYF	TRBV10-2	TRBJ2-3	-	-
TGTGCCATCAGTGAGTTGGGAGGCTACACCTTC	CAISELGGYTF	TRBV10-3	TRBJ1-2	-	once
TGTGCCAGCAGACCGGGACAGGGGCGGGGGGGTATGAACACTGAAGCTTTCTTT	CASRPGQGRGGMNTEAFF	TRBV27	TRBJ1-1	TRBD1	-
TGCAGCGGGTACAGGGGCGAAGAGACCCAGTACTTC	CSGYRGEETQYF	TRBV29-1	TRBJ2-5	TRBD1	-
TGTGCCAGTAGTACTCGGGGCCGCCAAGGCACAGATACGCAGTATTTT	CASSTRGRQGTDTQYF	TRBV19	TRBJ2-3	-	-
TGCGCCAGCAGCCGGACCCTACAGGGGAGTAGGGGCTACACCTTC	CASSRTLQGSRGYTF	TRBV5-1	TRBJ1-2	TRBD1	-
TGTGCCAGCTCACCGGGGGGGGATGAAAAACTGTTTTTT	CASSPGGDEKLFF	TRBV18	TRBJ1-4	-	-
TGTGCCAGCAGTTTTGGAGGGGATTTCTATGGCTACACCTTC	CASSFGGDFYGYTF	TRBV28	TRBJ1-2	-	-
TGTGCCAGCAGTGATCCCCTCAAACGGAGAGTCGGGAACACTGAAGCTTTCTTT	CASSDPLKRRVGNTEAFF	TRBV6-1	TRBJ1-1	-	-
TGTGCCAGCAGCTTGTCGGACAGGGGACAGCCCCAGCATTTT	CASSLSDRGQPQHF	TRBV5-6	TRBJ1-5	TRBD1	once
TGCGCCAGCAGCTTCCAGGGGAGCGGGGAGCTGTTTTTT	CASSFQGSGELFF	TRBV5-1	TRBJ2-2	-	few
TGTGCCAGCAGTTTATCGGGCAGGACCAGGAGCTACGAGCAGTACTTC	CASSLSGRTRSYEQYF	TRBV27	TRBJ2-7	-	-
TGTGCCAGCAGCGCTACCGGGACTAGCGGTATCGTCCAAGAGACCCAGTACTTC	CASSATGTSGIVQETQYF	TRBV28	TRBJ2-5	TRBD2	-
TGTGCCAGTAGTAATAATCAGGGTTCCTTTGGCTACACCTTC	CASSNNQGSFGYTF	TRBV19	TRBJ1-2	-	-
TGTGCCAGCAGTGAAAGGCAGGGGCATCAGCCCCAGCATTTT	CASSERQGHQPQHF	TRBV2	TRBJ1-5	-	-
TGTGCCAGCTCGAGCACTTCCAGTCCAGATACGCAGTATTTT	CASSSTSSPDTQYF	TRBV19	TRBJ2-3	-	-
TGTGCCAGCAGAACCGGGACGGCCACAGATACGCAGTATTTT	CASRTGTATDTQYF	TRBV6-5	TRBJ2-3	-	-
TGTGCCAGTAGCTTACGGGAAGGGGGACTGGCCACCTCTGGAAACACCATATATTTT	CASSLREGGLATSGNTIYF	TRBV19	TRBJ1-3	-	-
TGCGCCAGCAGCTGGGACATCTCCTACGAGCAGTACTTC	CASSWDISYEQYF	TRBV5-1	TRBJ2-7	-	-
TGTGCCTGGAGTGGACAGGGAGCAGGGCCCCAGCATTTT	CAWSGQGAGPQHF	TRBV30	TRBJ1-5	TRBD1	-
TGTGCCACCAGCAGGAACAGGGGGCCTAACTATGGCTACACCTTC	CATSRNRGPNYGYTF	TRBV15	TRBJ1-2	TRBD1	-
TGTGCCAGCAGCACCGGGACTCTCACCTATAGTGAGCAGTTCTTC	CASSTGTLTYSEQFF	TRBV7-2	TRBJ2-1	-	-
TGTGCAAGTCGCTCTCACCCGGACACATTTATATCAACTAATGAAAAACTGTTTTTT	CASRSHPDTFISTNEKLFF	TRBV12-2	TRBJ1-4	-	few
TGTGCCAGCAGCGCCTTGGGGGAAGGTGAGACCCAGTACTTC	CASSALGEGETQYF	TRBV6-5	TRBJ2-5	-	once
TGTGCCAGCAGTTACGGCACTAGCGTCCACGAGCAGTACTTC	CASSYGTSVHEQYF	TRBV6-5	TRBJ2-7	TRBD2	once
TGCGCCAGCAGCCGCGGGACGAGCAATCAGCCCCAGCATTTT	CASSRGTSNQPQHF	TRBV23-1	TRBJ1-5	-	-
TGTGCCAGCAAGAGGGACAGTCAAGAGACCCAGTACTTC	CASKRDSQETQYF	TRBV6-6	TRBJ2-5	TRBD1	-